This is a list of T cell receptor beta chains from one sample in a study of cytomegalovirus exposure and HLA in healthy donors. TCRdb's table, derived via immunoSEQ multiplex PCR, lists solely in-frame clones and lacks some. The sample yields 90,000 to 120,000 clones, around three quarters seen once. The sequenced material came from PBMCs. The receptors shown here come from a man aged 25 to 40 in good health and CMV-seronegative. Each CDR3 is given with its conserved first and last residue. The order of the fields is D gene, clone size, J gene, V gene, CDR3 DNA, CDR3 protein. D genes are given only for firm matches. Size is omitted from some rows. Given values are once, few, many or a class for expanded clones.

NA,NA,TRBJ2-1,TRBV14,TGTGCCAGCAGCCTAACCCGCGGGACCTACAATGAGCAGTTCTTC,CASSLTRGTYNEQFF
NA,NA,TRBJ2-2,TRBV4-2,TGTGCCAGCAGCCAAGAGGGAGGCCACCCCGGCACCGGGGAGCTGTTTTTT,CASSQEGGHPGTGELFF
NA,NA,TRBJ2-3,TRBV6-1,TGTGCCAGCAGTGAGCGGGACCCGGCGACAGATACGCAGTATTTT,CASSERDPATDTQYF
TRBD1,once,TRBJ1-1,TRBV19,TGTGCCAGTAGTCCGGGACAGGGGGCGAACACTGAAGCTTTCTTT,CASSPGQGANTEAFF
TRBD1,once,TRBJ2-5,TRBV5-8,TGTGCCAGCAGCCAAGGGACAGTTCGGCAAGAGACCCAGTACTTC,CASSQGTVRQETQYF
TRBD1,NA,TRBJ1-2,TRBV10-3,TGTGCCATCAGTCTTCGGACAGGGGCCGGCTACACCTTC,CAISLRTGAGYTF
NA,NA,TRBJ2-5,TRBV2,TGTGCCAGCAGTAACCGACACACCGAAGAGACCCAGTACTTC,CASSNRHTEETQYF
TRBD1,few,TRBJ2-7,TRBV7-2,TGTGCCAGCAGCCGATATCAGGGGGCCTCCTACGAGCAGTACTTC,CASSRYQGASYEQYF
NA,NA,TRBJ1-1,TRBV4-2,TGTGCCAGCAGCCAAGATGTGGTTTTAGTTCGTGGAGCTTTCTTT,CASSQDVVLVRGAFF
NA,NA,TRBJ1-5,TRBV18,TGTGCCAGCTCACCACGGGGGGAAGGCAATCAGCCCCAGCATTTT,CASSPRGEGNQPQHF
NA,NA,TRBJ1-5,TRBV6-6,TGTGCCAGCAACCAAGGCAGGGAAAATCAGCCCCAGCATTTT,CASNQGRENQPQHF
NA,NA,TRBJ2-2,TRBV11-3,TGTGCCAGCAGCTTAGCGGGGGATGGGGAGCTGTTTTTT,CASSLAGDGELFF
TRBD1,NA,TRBJ2-7,TRBV6-1,TGTGCCAGCAGAAAACAGGGGTACGAGCAGTACTTC,CASRKQGYEQYF
TRBD1,once,TRBJ2-2,TRBV29-1,TGCAGCGTACAGGGGGCGGTAGACACCGGGGAGCTGTTTTTT,CSVQGAVDTGELFF
NA,few,TRBJ1-4,TRBV7-9,TGTGCCAGCAGCCCTCAGGGCGAACTGTTTTTT,CASSPQGELFF
NA,NA,TRBJ2-2,TRBV7-9,TGTGCCAGCAGCCTCTCCGGGGAGCTGTTTTTT,CASSLSGELFF
TRBD2,few,TRBJ2-5,TRBV6-5,TGTGCCAGCAGTTACTCGGCTAGCGGGGCCCAAGAGACCCAGTACTTC,CASSYSASGAQETQYF
NA,NA,TRBJ2-5,TRBV14,TGTGCCAGCAGCCAAGATCTGGACTACCCACCGTACTTC,CASSQDLDYPPYF
NA,NA,TRBJ2-1,TRBV28,TGTGCCAGCAGTTCGGGGTCCAGCGGGCATGAGCAGTTCTTC,CASSSGSSGHEQFF
TRBD1,NA,TRBJ2-7,TRBV6-1,TGTGCCAGCAACAAGGGACAGTCAAGGCCCTACGAGCAGTACTTC,CASNKGQSRPYEQYF
NA,few,TRBJ2-1,TRBV28,TGTGCCAGCAGTTTAGTTGGGGGGGCCCCGAGGGGTGAGCAGTTCTTC,CASSLVGGAPRGEQFF
NA,once,TRBJ1-1,TRBV28,TGTGCCAGCAGTTTAAATGGGCAGGGATTCAGTAAAGCTTTCTTT,CASSLNGQGFSKAFF
TRBD2,NA,TRBJ2-1,TRBV7-9,TGTGCCAGCAGCGGAGTAGCGGGGGGTGACAATGAGCAGTTCTTC,CASSGVAGGDNEQFF
TRBD1,NA,TRBJ2-7,TRBV10-1,TGCGCCAGCAGTGAGTCCGGGACAGGGACCACCTACGAGCAGTACTTC,CASSESGTGTTYEQYF
NA,NA,TRBJ1-1,TRBV6-5,TGTGCCAGCACCTTGGCCCTGAACACTGAAGCTTTCTTT,CASTLALNTEAFF